One sample yielded the 27 T cell receptor beta chains listed below, sequenced in a study of early T cells in non-severe SARS-CoV-2 infection. TCRdb itself ran the 5' RACE reads through MiXCR, one entry per CDR3 protein. The sample carries 90,000 to 120,000 distinct CDR3 sequences, about an eighth recorded once. The sample was whole blood. These receptors originate from an adult who was a healthcare worker with PCR-confirmed SARS-CoV-2 infection or an uninfected control (not recorded which).

This clonotype was recorded at least ten times. The V and J genes are TRBV7-6 and TRBJ2-2; 14 bases match TRBD2. The CDR3 extends over 16 amino acids. J gave up 4 bases and V 3 bases, and 1 base lay outside the gene matches. Germline lookup yields CDR1 SGHVS and CDR2 FNYEAQ. The CDR3, as DNA: TGTGCCAGCAGCTTTGGACTAGCGGGAGGCACCGGGGAGCTGTTTTTT. Amino acids: CASSFGLAGGTGELFF.

The V call is TRBV12-3 or TRBV12-4, the J call TRBJ2-5; maybe TRBD1 (5 bases). The V gene lost 1 base and the J gene lost 5 bases, with 17 bases spanning the gap. The CDR3 is 16 residues long. The CDR3 nucleotides read TGTGCCAGCAGTTTAGGCCAAGGGGCTACTGGGGAGACCCAGTACTTC. Protein product: CASSLGQGATGETQYF.

With regard to this clonotype: One end of the junction varies from germline; a read error may be responsible. The chain carries TRBV10-3 and TRBJ2-1, with D perhaps TRBD2 (6 bases). There are 15 residues in the CDR3. The germline gives CDR1 ENHRY, CDR2 SYGVKD. The CDR3 region is CAIRGTFSGLNEHFF. The CDR3 bases are TGTGCCATCAGAGGGACTTTCTCAGGTTTGAATGAGCATTTCTTC.

This clonotype was recorded many times. The chain links TRBV28 to TRBJ2-1; D unresolved. This CDR3 contains 13 residues. V lost 1 base and J lost 2, with 3 bases in between. CDR1 is MDHEN and CDR2 is SYDVKM in the germline V gene. CDR3: CASSLFPYNEQFF. CDR3 DNA: TGTGCCAGCAGTTTATTCCCCTACAATGAGCAGTTCTTC.

The rearrangement links TRBV20-1 to TRBJ2-7, with D unresolved. In germline, CDR1 is DFQATT, CDR2 SNEGSKA (reference sequence). CDR3 length: 14 amino acids. Trimming removed 0 bases at V and 0 bases at J, with 9 bases between. As DNA, the CDR3 is TGCAGTGCTAGAGAGCGCAGGTCCTCCTACGAGCAGTACTTC. Protein: CSARERRSSYEQYF.

V is TRBV5-5 and J is TRBJ1-4; D remains ambiguous. Trimming took off 4 bases at V and 0 bases at J, with 16 bases between the two ends. In germline, CDR1 is SGHKS, CDR2 YYEKEE (reference sequence). This CDR3 has 17 amino acids. The CDR3 sequence is CASSHTRGYATNEKLFF. The CDR3, as DNA: TGTGCCAGCAGCCACACCCGGGGATATGCAACTAATGAAAAACTGTTTTTT.

This clonotype was counted ten times or more. The chain joins TRBV29-1 to TRBJ1-1; D might be TRBD1 (6 bases). CDR1 and CDR2 (germline): SQVTM, ANQGSEA. V was pared by 8 bases and J by 5 bases, with 21 bases between. CDR3 length equals 14 residues. The CDR3 region has the DNA TGCAGCACTTCCCGGGGGGGGGCCTGGACTGAAGCTTTCTTT. Its protein is CSTSRGGAWTEAFF. Based on the CDR3 plus reference TRBV29-1 and TRBJ1-1, the full variable domain is SAVISQKPSRDICQRGTSLTIQCQVDSQVTMMFWYRQQPGQSLTLIATANQGSEATYESGFVIDKFPISRPNLTFSTLTVSNMSPEDSSIYLCSTSRGGAWTEAFFGQGTRLTVV.

This clonotype occurred many times. This chain links TRBV29-1 with TRBJ1-2, with TRBD1 as a possible D gene (5 bases). This CDR3 region has 13 residues. V lost 1 base and J lost 8, with 14 bases in between. Germline V gives CDR1 SQVTM, CDR2 ANQGSEA. In DNA form, the CDR3 reads TGCAGCGTTGAAGCCAACCAGGGCGGCGGCTACACCTTC. It yields the protein CSVEANQGGGYTF.

The sample holds a few counts of this clonotype. This chain connects TRBV20-1 to TRBJ1-5; the match to TRBD1 covers 9 bases. The CDR3 is 14 residues long. The germline V gene encodes CDR1 DFQATT and CDR2 SNEGSKA (reference sequence). The J segment lost 4 bases and the V segment lost 3 bases, leaving 4 bases of the junction unmatched. Written as DNA, the CDR3 is TGCAGTGCTAGCCCGGGGACAGGGAATCAGCCCCAGCATTTT. It encodes CSASPGTGNQPQHF.

This clonotype was counted only a few times. The rearrangement joins TRBV12-3 or TRBV12-4 to TRBJ2-7; tentative D call: TRBD1 (5 bases). V gave up 3 bases and J gave up 1 base, with 10 bases separating them. This CDR3 has 14 amino acids. CDR3 sequence: CASSFLQGSYEQYF. The DNA of the CDR3 is TGTGCCAGCAGTTTTCTCCAGGGATCCTACGAGCAGTACTTC.

This clonotype was counted at least ten times. The chain carries TRBV3-1 and TRBJ2-2, with D possibly matching TRBD2 (6 bases). Germline V gene data show CDR1 as LGHDT and CDR2 as YNNKEL (reference sequence). The length of the CDR3 is 15 residues. The V gene lost 1 base and the J gene lost 5 bases, with 11 bases spanning the gap. CDR3 region: CASSQGSAGTGELFF. CDR3 DNA: TGTGCCAGCAGCCAAGGTTCGGCGGGAACCGGGGAGCTGTTTTTT. The variable domain in full, completed from reference TRBV3-1 and TRBJ2-2, reads DTAVSQTPKYLVTQMGNDKSIKCEQNLGHDTMYWYKQDSKKFLKIMFSYNNKELIINETVPNRFSPKSPDKAHLNLHINSLELGDSAVYFCASSQGSAGTGELFFGEGSRLTVL.

This chain joins TRBV11-2 and TRBJ2-7; no clear D gene. The CDR3 sequence is 12 residues long. Per the germline V gene, CDR1 is SGHAT and CDR2 is FQNNGV. Trimming removed 0 bases from V and 5 bases from J, with 5 bases in between. The CDR3 here is CASSLDVHEQYF. As DNA, the CDR3 is TGTGCCAGCAGCTTAGACGTCCACGAGCAGTACTTC.

J is TRBJ1-6 and V is TRBV6-6; a possible D gene is TRBD1 (5 bases). CDR3 length: 16 amino acids. The germline V gene encodes CDR1 MNHNY and CDR2 SVGAGI (reference sequence). V was cut by 6 bases and J by 5 bases, with 17 bases left in between. For the CDR3, the DNA is TGTGCCAGCAGCTCCCCCAGGGAACGGGATAATTCACCCCTCCACTTT. Translated: CASSSPRERDNSPLHF.

This clonotype was seen more than once but under ten times. The V call is TRBV29-1, the J call TRBJ1-2; no reliable D call. From germline, CDR1 is SQVTM and CDR2 ANQGSEA. The CDR3 runs 12 residues. The V gene lost 7 bases and the J gene lost 5 bases, with 14 bases spanning the gap. Here the CDR3 reads CSGSDNGYGYTF. CDR3 DNA sequence: TGCAGCGGATCCGACAACGGATATGGCTACACCTTC.

The sample holds a few counts of this clonotype. The V and J genes are TRBV24-1 and TRBJ2-1, with D perhaps TRBD2 (6 bases). Germline V gene sequence: CDR1 KGHDR, CDR2 SFDVKD. The CDR3 has 16 amino acids. V lost 3 bases and J lost 2, with 13 bases in between. CDR3 coding DNA: TGTGCCACCAGTGATCAGAGTAGCGGTACCTACAATGAGCAGTTCTTC. Encoded protein: CATSDQSSGTYNEQFF.

This clonotype showed up just a few times. The V gene is TRBV9, the J gene TRBJ1-6; D not certain. CDR3 length: 15 amino acids. Germline CDR1 reads SGDLS; CDR2 reads YYNGEE. V lost 4 bases to trimming and J lost 1 base, with 9 bases between them. The CDR3: CASSPLESYNSPLHF. The CDR3 nucleotides read TGTGCCAGCAGCCCTCTGGAGTCCTATAATTCACCCCTCCACTTT.

V and J are TRBV28 and TRBJ1-2, with TRBD1 matching 10 bases. Germline CDR1 and CDR2: MDHEN and SYDVKM. CDR3 length: 16 residues. The junction had 9 bases not matched to a gene; V was cut back by 5 bases and J by 3 bases. The CDR3 DNA reads as TGTGCCAGCAGTCCCTCCGGGACAGGGGATGACTATGGCTACACCTTC. Its protein is CASSPSGTGDDYGYTF.

This clonotype was seen ten or more times. The chain couples TRBV30 to TRBJ1-1; D remains ambiguous. Between the trimmed V and J ends, which lost 2 bases and 1 base, there was a span of 14 bases. Germline assignment: CDR1 GTSNPN and CDR2 SVGIG (reference sequence). The CDR3 length is 15 residues. DNA for the CDR3: TGTGCCTGGAGTAGCTGGGGAGGGAGGAACACTGAAGCTTTCTTT. Its translation is CAWSSWGGRNTEAFF.

The chain links TRBV29-1 to TRBJ1-4, with D unclear. CDR3 length equals 14 residues. Germline values: CDR1 SQVTM, CDR2 ANQGSEA. The V and J ends lost 4 bases and 8 bases respectively, with 17 bases between them. The CDR3 region is CSVADSTNIEKLFF. In DNA form, the CDR3 reads TGCAGCGTTGCGGATTCTACTAATATAGAAAAACTGTTTTTT.

The CDR3 protein is CASSSTLSKDEQFF. In nucleotides, the CDR3 is TGTGCCAGCAGCTCAACTCTATCTAAGGATGAGCAGTTCTTC. The gene calls are TRBV11-1 and TRBJ2-1; the D is unclear. CDR3 size: 14 residues. CDR1 is SGHAT, CDR2 FQDESV, per germline (reference sequence). V shed 4 bases and J shed 8 bases, with 15 bases lying between them.

This clonotype was observed a few times. The rearrangement joins TRBV7-6 to TRBJ2-1, with D tentatively TRBD2 (6 bases). Germline CDR1 and CDR2: SGHVS and FNYEAQ. The V end lost 5 bases, the J end lost 5 bases, and 22 bases lay between the germline ends. CDR3 size: 17 residues. The CDR3 reads CASSHFGEGRRDNEQFF. The CDR3 DNA is TGTGCCAGCAGCCACTTCGGCGAAGGGAGGAGAGACAATGAGCAGTTCTTC.

Of note for this clonotype: This may come from a read error, since a much larger clone is one base off. This chain joins TRBV6-1 and TRBJ2-7; D uncertain. The CDR3 contains 13 residues. Germline V gene sequence: CDR1 MNHNS, CDR2 SASEGT. With 6 bases removed from V and 5 bases from J, the gap between germline ends came to 14 bases. The CDR3 DNA reads as TGTGCCAGCAGCACCCCAACGGTCCACGAGCAGTACTTC. Its translation is CASSTPTVHEQYF.

The sample holds a few counts of this clonotype. The J gene is TRBJ1-1, the V gene TRBV27; D gene uncertain. CDR1 and CDR2 from the germline V gene are MNHEY and SMNVEV (reference sequence). V was clipped by 2 bases and J by 0 bases, with 7 bases between them. This CDR3 spans 14 amino acids. As DNA, the CDR3 is TGTGCCAGCAGTTTAGGCGTGATGAACACTGAAGCTTTCTTT. It translates to CASSLGVMNTEAFF.

This clonotype has at least ten counts. The chain carries TRBV12-3 or TRBV12-4 and TRBJ2-1, with TRBD2 matching over 12 bases. The CDR3 spans 16 residues. Losses at the gene ends were 5 bases for V and 10 bases for J; bases not matched to a gene: 12. Here the CDR3 reads CASSTMLAGGPEEQFF. The CDR3, as DNA: TGTGCCAGCAGTACTATGCTAGCGGGAGGGCCGGAGGAGCAGTTCTTC.

This clonotype was detected many times. The chain carries TRBV6-2 or TRBV6-3 and TRBJ2-2; 8 bases are a match to TRBD1. V dropped 1 base and J dropped 0; count of bases not matched to a gene: 1. CDR3 length: 16 residues. The V gene's germline CDR1 is MNHEY and CDR2 SVGEGT. The CDR3 DNA reads TGTGCCAGCAGTTACTGGGGACAGGCGAACACCGGGGAGCTGTTTTTT. This translates into CASSYWGQANTGELFF.

This chain links TRBV2 with TRBJ2-7, with a weak D call TRBD1 (6 bases). The germline gives CDR1 SNHLY, CDR2 FYNNEI. This CDR3 region has 13 residues. V was cut by 7 bases and J by 4 bases, with 14 bases left in between. The CDR3 loop is CASTRTVAYEQYF. The DNA for the CDR3 is TGTGCCAGCACCCGGACAGTAGCTTACGAGCAGTACTTC. The variable domain in full, completed from reference TRBV2 and TRBJ2-7, reads EPEVTQTPSHQVTQMGQEVILRCVPISNHLYFYWYRQILGQKVEFLVSFYNNEISEKSEIFDDQFSVERPDGSNFTLKIRSTKLEDSAMYFCASTRTVAYEQYFGPGTRLTVT.

This clonotype has a handful of counts. This chain uses TRBV9 with TRBJ2-2; no definite D call. This CDR3 spans 12 amino acids. CDR1 is SGDLS and CDR2 is YYNGEE in the germline V gene. With 0 bases removed from V and 7 bases from J, the gap between germline ends came to 4 bases. This CDR3 is CASSVGIGELFF. Written as DNA, the CDR3 is TGTGCCAGCAGCGTAGGGATCGGGGAGCTGTTTTTT.